This T cell receptor (beta chain) originates from a study of blood T cell repertoires in COVID-19. Study summary: In each case, the material was cDNA or gDNA derived from T cells, B-cell-depleted T cells, or PBMCs.

Using immunoSEQ multiplex PCR, the repertoire was profiled, and TCRdb retains in-frame clones only, with some absent. The sample lists 260,000 or so clones; around four fifths were seen once. This CDR3 spans 15 amino acids. CDR1 is SGHTA, CDR2 FQGNSA, per germline. The V gene end was trimmed by 4 bases and the J gene end by 5 bases; junction bases not matched to a gene: 10. The V call is TRBV7-2, the J call TRBJ2-5; 7 nucleotides align to TRBD2. This sequence originates from a woman aged 70-85 years with acute or convalescent COVID-19. Sequences were obtained from peripheral blood. The DNA for the CDR3 is TGTGCCAGCAGCTACAACTCCGGGACTAAGGAGACCCAGTACTTC. This codes for CASSYNSGTKETQYF.